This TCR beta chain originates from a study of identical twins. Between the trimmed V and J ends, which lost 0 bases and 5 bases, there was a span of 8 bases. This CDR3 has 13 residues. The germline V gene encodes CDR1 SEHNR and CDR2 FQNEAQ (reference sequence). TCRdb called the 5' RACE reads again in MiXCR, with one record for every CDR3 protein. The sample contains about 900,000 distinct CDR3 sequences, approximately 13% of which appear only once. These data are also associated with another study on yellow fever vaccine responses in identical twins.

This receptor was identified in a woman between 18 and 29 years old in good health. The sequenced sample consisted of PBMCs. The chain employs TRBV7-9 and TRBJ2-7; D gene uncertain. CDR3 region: CASSLAFQDEQYV. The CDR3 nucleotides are TGTGCCAGCAGCTTAGCGTTCCAGGACGAGCAGTACGTC.